This TCR beta chain was profiled in a study of blood T cell repertoires in COVID-19. Study-wide context: Acute-phase and convalescent COVID-19 samples originated in the United States, Italy and Spain. Sample material is recorded as cDNA or gDNA derived from T cells, B-cell-depleted T cells, or PBMCs.

Clones were read by immunoSEQ multiplex PCR, and TCRdb kept only the in-frame ones, dropping some. The sample consists of under 250,000 clones, roughly 84% of them appearing once. As to this clone: No DNA is shown, since the ends of the CDR3 on it are uncertain; the CDR3 is the one TCRdb lists.

The CDR3 is 14 amino acids in total, end residues counted. Germline V gene lookup returns CDR1 SGHRS and CDR2 YFSETQ. Material for sequencing was peripheral blood. The V call is TRBV5-1, the J call TRBJ2-7; the D segment call TRBD2 is taken from the table without a DNA check. This sequence originates from a human donor in a cohort sampled during active COVID-19. The CDR3 spells CASSWGTSRAGQYF.